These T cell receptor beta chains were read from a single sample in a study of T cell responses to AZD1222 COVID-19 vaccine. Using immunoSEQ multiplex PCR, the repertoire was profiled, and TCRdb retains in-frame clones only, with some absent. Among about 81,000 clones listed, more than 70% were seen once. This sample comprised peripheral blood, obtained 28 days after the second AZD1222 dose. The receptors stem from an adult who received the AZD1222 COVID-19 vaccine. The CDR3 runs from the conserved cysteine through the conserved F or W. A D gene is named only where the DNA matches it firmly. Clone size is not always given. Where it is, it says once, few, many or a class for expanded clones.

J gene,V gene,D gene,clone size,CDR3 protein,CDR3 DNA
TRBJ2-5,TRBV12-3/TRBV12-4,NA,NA,CATSPSLETQYF,TGTGCCACCTCTCCTAGCTTGGAGACCCAGTACTTC
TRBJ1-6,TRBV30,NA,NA,CAWSVTRSYNSPLHF,TGTGCCTGGAGTGTAACGAGATCCTATAATTCACCCCTCCACTTT
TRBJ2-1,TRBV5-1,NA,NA,CASSLNGEPYNEQFF,TGCGCCAGCAGCTTGAACGGGGAACCCTACAATGAGCAGTTCTTC
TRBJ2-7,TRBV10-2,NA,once,CASSEGPGAIRSYEQYF,TGCGCCAGCAGTGAGGGCCCGGGGGCGATCCGCTCCTACGAGCAGTACTTC
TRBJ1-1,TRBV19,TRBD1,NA,CASSIQGANTEAFF,TGTGCCAGTAGTATCCAGGGGGCGAACACTGAAGCTTTCTTT
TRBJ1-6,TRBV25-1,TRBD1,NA,CASGETGGWAPLHF,TGTGCCAGCGGTGAGACAGGGGGCTGGGCACCCCTCCACTTT
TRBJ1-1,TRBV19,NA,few,CATARDRNTEAFF,TGTGCCACCGCGCGGGACCGTAACACTGAAGCTTTCTTT
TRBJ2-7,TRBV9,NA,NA,CASSVEGPDEQYF,TGTGCCAGCAGCGTGGAAGGGCCAGACGAGCAGTACTTC
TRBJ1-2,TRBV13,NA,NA,CASSLGQGTNYGYTF,TGTGCCAGCAGCTTAGGACAGGGAACTAACTATGGCTACACCTTC
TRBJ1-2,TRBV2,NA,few,CASSEGTGHYGYTF,TGTGCCAGCAGTGAAGGAACAGGGCACTATGGCTACACCTTC
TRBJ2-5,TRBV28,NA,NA,CASTSGIETQYF,TGTGCCAGCACCTCGGGCATCGAGACCCAGTACTTC
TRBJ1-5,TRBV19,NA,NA,CASMSYIGQPQHF,TGTGCCAGTATGTCGTATATAGGGCAGCCCCAGCATTTT
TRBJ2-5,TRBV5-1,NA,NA,CASSLSADRGETQYF,TGCGCCAGCAGCTTATCCGCAGATCGGGGGGAGACCCAGTACTTC
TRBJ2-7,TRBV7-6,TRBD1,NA,CASSPRQGYTSYEQYF,TGTGCCAGCAGCCCTAGACAGGGATATACGTCCTACGAGCAGTACTTC
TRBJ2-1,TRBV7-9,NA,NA,CASSSPQGAGNEQFF,TGTGCCAGCAGCTCCCCCCAGGGCGCGGGCAATGAGCAGTTCTTC
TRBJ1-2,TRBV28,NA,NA,CASSSPILGQGRDGYTF,TGTGCCAGCAGTTCCCCTATCCTAGGGCAGGGCAGGGACGGCTACACCTTC
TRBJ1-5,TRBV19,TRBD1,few,CASSTQGGMNQPQHF,TGTGCCAGTAGTACACAGGGGGGTATGAATCAGCCCCAGCATTTT
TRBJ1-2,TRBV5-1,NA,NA,CASRPTGSRSGYTF,TGCGCCAGCAGACCCACAGGGTCAAGGAGCGGCTACACCTTC